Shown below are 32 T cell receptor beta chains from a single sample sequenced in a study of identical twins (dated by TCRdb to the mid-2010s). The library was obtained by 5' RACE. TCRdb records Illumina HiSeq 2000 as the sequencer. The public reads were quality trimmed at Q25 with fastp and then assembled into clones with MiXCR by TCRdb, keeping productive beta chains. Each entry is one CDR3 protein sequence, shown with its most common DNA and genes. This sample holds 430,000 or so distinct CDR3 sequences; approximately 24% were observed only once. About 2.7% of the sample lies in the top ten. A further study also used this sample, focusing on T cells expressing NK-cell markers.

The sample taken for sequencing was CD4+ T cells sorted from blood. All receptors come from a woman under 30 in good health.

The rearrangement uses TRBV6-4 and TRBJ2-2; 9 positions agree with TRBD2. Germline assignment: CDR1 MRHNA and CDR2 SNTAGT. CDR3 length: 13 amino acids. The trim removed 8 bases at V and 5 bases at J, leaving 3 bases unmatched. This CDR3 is CASRAGGTGELFF. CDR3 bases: TGTGCCAGCCGAGCGGGGGGTACCGGGGAGCTGTTTTTT.

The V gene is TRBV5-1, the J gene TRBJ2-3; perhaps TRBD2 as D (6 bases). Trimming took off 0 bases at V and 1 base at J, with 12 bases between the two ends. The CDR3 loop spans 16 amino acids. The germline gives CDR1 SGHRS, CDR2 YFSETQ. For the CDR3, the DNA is TGCGCCAGCAGCTTGGCAGCGGGCGCCGGCACAGATACGCAGTATTTT. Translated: CASSLAAGAGTDTQYF.

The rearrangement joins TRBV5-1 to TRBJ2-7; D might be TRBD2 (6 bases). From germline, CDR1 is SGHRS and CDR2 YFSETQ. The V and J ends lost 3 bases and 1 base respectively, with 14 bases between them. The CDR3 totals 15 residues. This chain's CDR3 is CASSSAGLESYEQYF. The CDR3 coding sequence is TGCGCCAGCAGCTCCGCGGGACTGGAATCCTACGAGCAGTACTTC.

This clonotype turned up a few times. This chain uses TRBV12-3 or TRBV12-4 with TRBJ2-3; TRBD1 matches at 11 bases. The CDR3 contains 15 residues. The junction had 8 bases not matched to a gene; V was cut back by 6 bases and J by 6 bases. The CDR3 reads CASRQYRDRGDTQYF. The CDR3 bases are TGTGCCAGCAGACAGTATCGGGACAGGGGGGATACGCAGTATTTT.

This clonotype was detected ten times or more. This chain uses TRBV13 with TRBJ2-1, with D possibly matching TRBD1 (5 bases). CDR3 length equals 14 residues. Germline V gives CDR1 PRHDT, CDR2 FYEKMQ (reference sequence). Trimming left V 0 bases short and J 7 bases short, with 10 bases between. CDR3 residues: CASSLGGRGNEQFF. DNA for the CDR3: TGTGCCAGCAGCTTAGGGGGGCGCGGAAATGAGCAGTTCTTC.

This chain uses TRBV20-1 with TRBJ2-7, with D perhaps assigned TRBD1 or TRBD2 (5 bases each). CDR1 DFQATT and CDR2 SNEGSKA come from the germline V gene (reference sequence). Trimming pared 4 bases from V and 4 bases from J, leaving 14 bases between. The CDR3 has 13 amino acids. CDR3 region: CSANREGTYEQYF. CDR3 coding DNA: TGCAGTGCTAACCGTGAGGGGACGTACGAGCAGTACTTC.

The CDR3 sequence: CASQVRAPGETQYF. The CDR3 DNA is TGTGCCAGCCAGGTCCGGGCCCCGGGAGAGACCCAGTACTTC. The chain links TRBV2 to TRBJ2-5; no clear D. The CDR3 sequence is 14 residues long. Germline assignment: CDR1 SNHLY and CDR2 FYNNEI. V gave up 8 bases and J gave up 4 bases, with 17 bases separating them.

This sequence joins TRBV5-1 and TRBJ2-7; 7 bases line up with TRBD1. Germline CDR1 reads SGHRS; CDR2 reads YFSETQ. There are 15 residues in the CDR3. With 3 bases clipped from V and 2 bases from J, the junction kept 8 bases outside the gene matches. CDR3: CASSSTRTGAYEQYF. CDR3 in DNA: TGCGCCAGCAGCTCGACTCGGACAGGCGCCTACGAGCAGTACTTC.

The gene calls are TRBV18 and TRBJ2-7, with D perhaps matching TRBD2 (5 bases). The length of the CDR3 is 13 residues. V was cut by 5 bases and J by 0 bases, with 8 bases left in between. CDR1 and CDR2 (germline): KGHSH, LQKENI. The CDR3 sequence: CASSDGSSYEQYF. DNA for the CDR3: TGTGCCAGCTCAGATGGGAGCTCCTACGAGCAGTACTTC.

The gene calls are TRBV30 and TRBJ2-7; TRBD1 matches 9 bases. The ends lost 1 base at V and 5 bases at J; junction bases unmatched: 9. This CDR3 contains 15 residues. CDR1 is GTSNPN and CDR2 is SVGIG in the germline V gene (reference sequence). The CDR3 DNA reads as TGTGCCTGGAGTGCCTGGACAGGGGTTAAGAACGAGCAGTACTTC. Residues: CAWSAWTGVKNEQYF.

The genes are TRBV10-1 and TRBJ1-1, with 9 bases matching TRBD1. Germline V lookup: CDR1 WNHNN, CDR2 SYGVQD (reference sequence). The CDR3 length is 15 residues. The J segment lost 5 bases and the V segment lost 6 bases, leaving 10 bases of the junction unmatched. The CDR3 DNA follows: TGCGCCAGCAGCGACCCGGGACAGGGAATTACTGAAGCTTTCTTT. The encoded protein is CASSDPGQGITEAFF.

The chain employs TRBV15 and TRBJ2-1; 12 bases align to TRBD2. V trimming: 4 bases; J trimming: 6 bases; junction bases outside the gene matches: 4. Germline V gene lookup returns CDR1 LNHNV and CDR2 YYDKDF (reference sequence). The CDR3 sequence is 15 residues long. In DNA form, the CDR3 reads TGTGCCACCAGCAAAGGACTAGCGGGACTCAATGAGCAGTTCTTC. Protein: CATSKGLAGLNEQFF.

CDR3 sequence: CASSVDHDAQFF. CDR3 in DNA: TGTGCCAGCAGCGTGGACCATGATGCGCAGTTCTTC. The chain combines TRBV7-2 with TRBJ2-1; D gene ambiguous. This CDR3 region has 12 residues. The ends were cut back, 5 bases at V and 12 bases at J, with 14 bases in the middle. From germline, CDR1 is SGHTA and CDR2 FQGNSA.

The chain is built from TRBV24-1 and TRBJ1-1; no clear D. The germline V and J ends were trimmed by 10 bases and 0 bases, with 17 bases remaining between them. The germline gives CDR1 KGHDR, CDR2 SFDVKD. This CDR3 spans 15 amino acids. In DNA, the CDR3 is TGTGCCACGGTTGAGGGAGCTACTATGAACACTGAAGCTTTCTTT. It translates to CATVEGATMNTEAFF.

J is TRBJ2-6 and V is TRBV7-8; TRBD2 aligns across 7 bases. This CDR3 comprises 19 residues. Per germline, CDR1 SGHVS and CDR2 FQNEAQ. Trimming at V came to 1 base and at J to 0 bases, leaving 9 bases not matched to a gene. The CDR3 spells CASSLGAASGHSGANVLTF. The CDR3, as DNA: TGTGCCAGCAGCTTAGGAGCGGCTAGCGGTCACTCTGGGGCCAACGTCCTGACTTTC. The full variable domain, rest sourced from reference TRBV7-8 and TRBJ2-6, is GAGVSQSPRYKVAKRGQDVALRCDPISGHVSLFWYQQALGQGPEFLTYFQNEAQLDKSGLPSDRFFAERPEGSVSTLKIQRTQQEDSAVYLCASSLGAASGHSGANVLTFGAGSRLTVL.

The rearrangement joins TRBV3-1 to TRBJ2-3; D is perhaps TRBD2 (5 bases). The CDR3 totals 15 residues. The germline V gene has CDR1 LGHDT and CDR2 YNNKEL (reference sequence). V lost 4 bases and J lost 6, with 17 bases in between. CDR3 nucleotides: TGTGCCAGCAGCCGGCTAGCTGGGTCGTCGGATACGCAGTATTTT. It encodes CASSRLAGSSDTQYF.

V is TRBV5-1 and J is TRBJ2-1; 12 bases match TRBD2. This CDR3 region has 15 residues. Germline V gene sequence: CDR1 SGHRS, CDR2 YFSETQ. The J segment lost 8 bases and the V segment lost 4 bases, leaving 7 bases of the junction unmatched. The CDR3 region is CASSVASGRADEQFF. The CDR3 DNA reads TGCGCCAGCAGCGTCGCTAGCGGGAGGGCCGATGAGCAGTTCTTC. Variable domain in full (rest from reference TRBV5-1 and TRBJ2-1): KAGVTQTPRYLIKTRGQQVTLSCSPISGHRSVSWYQQTPGQGLQFLFEYFSETQRNKGNFPGRFSGRQFSNSRSEMNVSTLELGDSALYLCASSVASGRADEQFFGPGTRLTVL.

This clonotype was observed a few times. DNA of the CDR3: TGTGCCACCAGCGAAGGACTAGTACGGCTATACGAGCAGTACTTC. Encoded protein: CATSEGLVRLYEQYF. The V gene is TRBV15, the J gene TRBJ2-7; 7 bases fit TRBD2. Germline V gene sequence: CDR1 LNHNV, CDR2 YYDKDF (reference sequence). This CDR3 comprises 15 residues. V was pared by 5 bases and J by 4 bases, with 11 bases of the junction left unmatched. Full variable domain (remainder filled in from reference TRBV15 and TRBJ2-7): DAMVIQNPRYQVTQFGKPVTLSCSQTLNHNVMYWYQQKSSQAPKLLFHYYDKDFNNEADTPDNFQSRRPNTSFCFLDIRSPGLGDTAMYLCATSEGLVRLYEQYFGPGTRLTVT.

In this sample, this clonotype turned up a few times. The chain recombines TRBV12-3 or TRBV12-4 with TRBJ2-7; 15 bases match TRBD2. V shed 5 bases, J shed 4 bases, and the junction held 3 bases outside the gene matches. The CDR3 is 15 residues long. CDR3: CASSKGLAGGYEQYF. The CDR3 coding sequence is TGTGCCAGCAGTAAAGGACTAGCGGGAGGGTACGAGCAGTACTTC.

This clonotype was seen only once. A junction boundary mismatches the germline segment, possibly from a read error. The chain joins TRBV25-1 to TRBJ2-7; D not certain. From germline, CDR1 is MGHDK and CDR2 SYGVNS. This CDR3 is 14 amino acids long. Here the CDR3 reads CASSDFPPSDEQYF. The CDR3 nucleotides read TGTGCCAGCAGTGATTTTCCCCCCTCCGACGAGCAGTACTTC.

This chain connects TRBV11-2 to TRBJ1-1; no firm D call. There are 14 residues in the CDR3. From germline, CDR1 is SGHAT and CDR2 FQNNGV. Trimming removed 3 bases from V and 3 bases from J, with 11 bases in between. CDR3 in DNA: TGTGCCAGCAGCTTCGGCAGGATCTACACTGAAGCTTTCTTT. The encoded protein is CASSFGRIYTEAFF.

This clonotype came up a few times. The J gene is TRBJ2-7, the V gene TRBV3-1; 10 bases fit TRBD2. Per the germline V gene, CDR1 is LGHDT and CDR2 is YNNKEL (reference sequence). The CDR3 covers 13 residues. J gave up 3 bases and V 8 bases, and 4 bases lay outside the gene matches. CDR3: CASYKRGGYEQYF. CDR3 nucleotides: TGTGCCAGCTATAAGCGGGGGGGCTACGAGCAGTACTTC.

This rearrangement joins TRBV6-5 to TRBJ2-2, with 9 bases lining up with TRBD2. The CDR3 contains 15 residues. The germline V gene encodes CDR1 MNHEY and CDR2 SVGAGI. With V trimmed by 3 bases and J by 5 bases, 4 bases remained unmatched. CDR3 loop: CASSYGTSRTGELFF. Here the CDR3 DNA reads TGTGCCAGCAGTTATGGGACTAGCAGGACCGGGGAGCTGTTTTTT.

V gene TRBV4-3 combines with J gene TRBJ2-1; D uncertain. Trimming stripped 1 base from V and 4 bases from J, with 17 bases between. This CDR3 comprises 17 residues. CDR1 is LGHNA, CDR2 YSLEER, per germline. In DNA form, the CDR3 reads TGCGCCAGCAGCCAAGCGGGTAACGCGAGAACTTACAATGAGCAGTTCTTC. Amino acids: CASSQAGNARTYNEQFF.

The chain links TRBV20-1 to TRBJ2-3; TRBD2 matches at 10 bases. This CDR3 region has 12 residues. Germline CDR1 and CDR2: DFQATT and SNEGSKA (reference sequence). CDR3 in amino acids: CRGDTGLASGYF. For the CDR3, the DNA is TGCAGGGGCGACACGGGACTAGCGTCGGGGTATTTT.

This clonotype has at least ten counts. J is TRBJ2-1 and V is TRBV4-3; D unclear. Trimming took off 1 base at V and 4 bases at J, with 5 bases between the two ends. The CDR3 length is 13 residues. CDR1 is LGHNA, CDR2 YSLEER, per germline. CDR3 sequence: CASSQAPYNEQFF. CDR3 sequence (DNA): TGCGCCAGCAGCCAAGCTCCATACAATGAGCAGTTCTTC.

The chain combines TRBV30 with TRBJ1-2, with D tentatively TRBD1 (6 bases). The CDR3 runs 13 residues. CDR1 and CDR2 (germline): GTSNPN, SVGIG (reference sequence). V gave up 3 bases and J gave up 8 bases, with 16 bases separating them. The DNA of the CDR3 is TGTGCCTGGAGCCCGTCGGGGGCTGGGGGCTACACCTTC. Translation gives CAWSPSGAGGYTF.

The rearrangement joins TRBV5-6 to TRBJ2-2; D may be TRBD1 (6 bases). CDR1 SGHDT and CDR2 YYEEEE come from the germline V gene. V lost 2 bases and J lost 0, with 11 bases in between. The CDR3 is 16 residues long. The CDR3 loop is CASSFERGTNTGELFF. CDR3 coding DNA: TGTGCCAGCAGCTTTGAAAGGGGGACGAACACCGGGGAGCTGTTTTTT.

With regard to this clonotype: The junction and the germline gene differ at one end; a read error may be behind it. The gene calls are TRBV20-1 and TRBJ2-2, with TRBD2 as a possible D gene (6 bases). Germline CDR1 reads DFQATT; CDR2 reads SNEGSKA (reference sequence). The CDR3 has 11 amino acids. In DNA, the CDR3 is TGCAGTGCCCGCCGGGGCGGGGAGCTGTTATTT. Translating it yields CSARRGGELLF.

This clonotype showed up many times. CDR3 amino acids: CASSQVAASSKYTQYF. The CDR3 nucleotides are TGCGCCAGCAGCCAAGTTGCGGCTAGCAGTAAATATACGCAGTATTTT. This sequence joins TRBV4-3 and TRBJ2-3, with D possibly TRBD2 on 5 matching bases. V was shortened by 1 base and J by 7 bases, with 18 bases between the two germline ends. The CDR3 has 16 residues. CDR1 LGHNA and CDR2 YSLEER come from the germline V gene.

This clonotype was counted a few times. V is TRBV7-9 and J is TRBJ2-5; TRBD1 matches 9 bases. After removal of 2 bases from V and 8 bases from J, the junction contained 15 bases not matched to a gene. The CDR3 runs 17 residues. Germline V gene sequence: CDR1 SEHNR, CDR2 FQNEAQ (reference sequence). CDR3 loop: CASSLWTGVNSVRTQYF. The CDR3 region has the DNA TGTGCCAGCAGCTTATGGACAGGGGTCAATTCTGTGCGCACCCAGTACTTC. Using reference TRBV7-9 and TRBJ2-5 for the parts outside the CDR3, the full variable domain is DTGVSQNPRHKITKRGQNVTFRCDPISEHNRLYWYRQTLGQGPEFLTYFQNEAQLEKSRLLSDRFSAERPKGSFSTLEIQRTEQGDSAMYLCASSLWTGVNSVRTQYFGPGTRLLVL.

The CDR3 reads CASSLLGGHEQYF. In DNA, the CDR3 is TGTGCCAGCAGCTTACTAGGGGGTCACGAGCAGTACTTC. This rearrangement joins TRBV7-2 to TRBJ2-7, with D possibly TRBD1 on 6 matching bases. The CDR3 loop spans 13 amino acids. The germline V gene encodes CDR1 SGHTA and CDR2 FQGNSA. V was pared by 2 bases and J by 5 bases, with 10 bases between. The variable domain in full, with the rest retrieved from reference TRBV7-2 and TRBJ2-7, is GAGVSQSPSNKVTEKGKDVELRCDPISGHTALYWYRQSLGQGLEFLIYFQGNSAPDKSGLPSDRFSAERTGGSVSTLTIQRTQQEDSAVYLCASSLLGGHEQYFGPGTRLTVT.